The sample holds one count of the clone carrying this T cell receptor (beta chain). The data belong to a study of shared clonotypes between healthy human individuals. The table came from immunoSEQ multiplex PCR; TCRdb's copy has only in-frame clones and leaves some out. The table has 300,000 to 400,000 clones, approximately 79% seen once. Sequenced input: memory CD4+ T cells sorted from blood. The subset was: CD45RA-negative fraction. The clonotype comes from a man under 40 in good health.

This CDR3 reads CASSPPSIDTQYF. The DNA for the CDR3 is TGTGCCAGCTCACCACCGAGTATAGATACGCAGTATTTT. The chain employs TRBV18 and TRBJ2-3; D is uncertain. CDR1 is KGHSH and CDR2 is LQKENI in the germline V gene. This CDR3 contains 13 residues. The V end lost 0 bases, the J end lost 5 bases, and 6 bases lay between the germline ends.